Below, 21 T cell receptor beta chains from the same sample are listed, as sequenced in a study of blood T cell repertoires in COVID-19. TCRdb's table, derived via immunoSEQ multiplex PCR, lists solely in-frame clones and lacks some. The sample has roughly 100,000 clones; approximately 80% are singletons. Sequencing was performed on peripheral blood. The receptors stem from a woman aged 80 or older with acute or convalescent COVID-19.

This chain links TRBV3-1 (or the pseudogene TRBV3-2) with TRBJ1-2, with 7 bases matching TRBD1. The CDR3 length is 15 residues. V shed 3 bases, J shed 3 bases, and the junction held 7 bases outside the gene matches. Germline V gene data show CDR1 as LGHDT and CDR2 as YNNKEL (reference sequence). The CDR3 DNA sequence: TGTGCCAGCAGCCACTTCACAGGGGCGGACTATGGCTACACCTTC. The encoded protein is CASSHFTGADYGYTF.

The V gene is TRBV5-4, the J gene TRBJ2-1; TRBD2 matches at 8 bases. V trimming: 3 bases; J trimming: 2 bases; junction bases outside the gene matches: 7. The germline CDR1 and CDR2 sequences are SGHNT and YYREEE (reference sequence). The CDR3 covers 16 residues. The CDR3 region is CASSWAGTRTYNEQFF. CDR3 DNA: TGTGCCAGCAGCTGGGCCGGGACTAGAACCTACAATGAGCAGTTCTTC.

The chain recombines TRBV3-1 (or the pseudogene TRBV3-2) with TRBJ2-1, with 15 bases matching TRBD2. CDR1 LGHDT and CDR2 YNNKEL come from the germline V gene (reference sequence). The CDR3 contains 17 residues. J was trimmed by 6 bases and V by 6 bases; bases with no gene match: 9. CDR3 region: CASRKGGGLAGGNEQFF. CDR3 DNA sequence: TGTGCCAGCAGGAAGGGAGGGGGACTAGCGGGAGGCAATGAGCAGTTCTTC.

The chain combines TRBV19 with TRBJ1-4; 8 nucleotides agree with TRBD1. Trimming removed 4 bases from V and 6 bases from J; junction bases left unmatched: 4. CDR1 is LNHDA, CDR2 SQIVND, per germline (reference sequence). There are 14 residues in the CDR3. The CDR3 DNA is TGTGCCAGTAGTACAGGGGGCAATGATGAAAAACTGTTTTTT. Translating it yields CASSTGGNDEKLFF.

The count of this clone is one. The chain links TRBV11-2 to TRBJ1-6; D is possibly TRBD1 (6 bases). Germline V CDR1 and CDR2: SGHAT, FQNNGV. V lost 4 bases and J 2 bases, leaving 18 bases between the germline ends. This CDR3 spans 18 amino acids. Written as DNA, the CDR3 is TGTGCCAGCAGCTCCTTTTGGGGGGGGGCGGCCTATAATTCACCCCTCCACTTT. This translates into CASSSFWGGAAYNSPLHF.

The rearrangement links TRBV5-1 to TRBJ1-3, with D unresolved. CDR3 length: 15 amino acids. Germline CDR1 reads SGHRS; CDR2 reads YFSETQ. The V and J ends lost 0 bases and 3 bases respectively, with 10 bases between them. CDR3 nucleotide sequence: TGCGCCAGCAGCTTGGCCGGGGTGAATGGAAACACCATATATTTT. Protein: CASSLAGVNGNTIYF.

The J gene is TRBJ2-7, the V gene TRBV2, with TRBD1 matching 7 bases. Germline V gene lookup returns CDR1 SNHLY and CDR2 FYNNEI. The CDR3 length is 14 residues. V shed 8 bases and J 0 bases; nucleotides not matched to a gene: 7. The DNA for the CDR3 is TGTGCCAGCCTAACCGGGACAGCCTCCTACGAGCAGTACTTC. Amino acids: CASLTGTASYEQYF.

The chain recombines TRBV7-8 with TRBJ2-7, with 9 positions matching TRBD1. CDR1 SGHVS and CDR2 FQNEAQ come from the germline V gene. This CDR3 spans 14 amino acids. Trimming cost V 5 bases and J 9 bases; bases outside gene matches: 11. The CDR3 is CASSEGQGRGRQYV. The CDR3 DNA sequence: TGTGCCAGCAGCGAGGGACAGGGCCGGGGCAGGCAGTACGTC.

The chain recombines TRBV9 with TRBJ2-7; 9 bases are a match to TRBD2. This CDR3 has 15 residues. V trimming: 2 bases; J trimming: 7 bases; junction bases outside the gene matches: 10. Germline V gene sequence: CDR1 SGDLS, CDR2 YYNGEE. In DNA form, the CDR3 reads TGTGCCAGCAGCGTGCGGGAGGGCCAAAAAATGGAGCAGTACTTC. It yields the protein CASSVREGQKMEQYF. Full variable domain (rest looked up from reference TRBV9 and TRBJ2-7): DSGVTQTPKHLITATGQRVTLRCSPRSGDLSVYWYQQSLDQGLQFLIQYYNGEERAKGNILERFSAQQFPDLHSELNLSSLELGDSALYFCASSVREGQKMEQYFGPGTRLTVT.

V usage is TRBV7-9 and J usage is TRBJ2-5; D ambiguous. CDR1 is SEHNR and CDR2 is FQNEAQ in the germline V gene (reference sequence). Trimming cost V 4 bases and J 5 bases, with 14 bases left between them. The CDR3 has 14 amino acids. The CDR3 sequence: CASSWAMAAETQYF. In DNA, the CDR3 is TGTGCCAGCAGCTGGGCGATGGCTGCGGAGACCCAGTACTTC.

This chain uses TRBV10-3 with TRBJ2-3; 11 bases match TRBD1. The germline V gene has CDR1 ENHRY and CDR2 SYGVKD. This CDR3 region has 14 residues. J lost 6 bases, V lost 5 bases, and 4 bases had no gene match. CDR3 residues: CAISRTGGEDTQYF. The CDR3 DNA reads as TGTGCCATCAGTAGGACAGGGGGCGAGGATACGCAGTATTTT.

The table lists this clone with a few counts. The chain recombines TRBV19 with TRBJ2-2; 14 positions match TRBD2. After removal of 3 bases from V and 7 bases from J, the junction contained 1 base not matched to a gene. Germline V gene lookup returns CDR1 LNHDA and CDR2 SQIVND (reference sequence). This CDR3 is 15 amino acids long. As DNA, the CDR3 is TGTGCCAGTAGTATGGGACTAGCGGGAGTCGGGGAGCTGTTTTTT. It is translated as CASSMGLAGVGELFF.

This chain uses TRBV11-2 with TRBJ2-7, with a possible D match to TRBD2 (6 bases). V lost 4 bases, J lost 2 bases, and 12 bases lay in between. Germline V gene lookup returns CDR1 SGHAT and CDR2 FQNNGV. This CDR3 spans 14 amino acids. CDR3 in DNA: TGTGCCAGCAGCTCCAGCTCGGGAGCCTACGAGCAGTACTTC. It yields the protein CASSSSSGAYEQYF.

The chain links TRBV19 to TRBJ1-5; 7 bases are shared with TRBD1. With V trimmed by 5 bases and J by 2 bases, 18 bases remained unmatched. Germline V CDR1 and CDR2: LNHDA, SQIVND (reference sequence). This CDR3 is 19 amino acids long. This CDR3 reads CASSPRNRGSAMGNQPQHF. The DNA for the CDR3 is TGTGCCAGTAGTCCTAGAAACAGGGGAAGCGCTATGGGCAATCAGCCCCAGCATTTT. Based on the CDR3 plus reference TRBV19 and TRBJ1-5, the full variable domain is DGGITQSPKYLFRKEGQNVTLSCEQNLNHDAMYWYRQDPGQGLRLIYYSQIVNDFQKGDIAEGYSVSREKKESFPLTVTSAQKNPTAFYLCASSPRNRGSAMGNQPQHFGDGTRLSIL.

V usage is TRBV11-3 and J usage is TRBJ2-1; TRBD2 agrees at 10 bases. The J segment lost 5 bases and the V segment lost 5 bases, leaving 6 bases of the junction unmatched. The germline gives CDR1 SGHNT, CDR2 YENEEA. The length of the CDR3 is 15 residues. The CDR3 protein is CASSLGLADNNEQFF. The CDR3, as DNA: TGTGCCAGCAGCCTCGGACTAGCGGATAACAATGAGCAGTTCTTC. Full variable domain (remainder filled in from reference TRBV11-3 and TRBJ2-1): EAGVVQSPRYKIIEKKQPVAFWCNPISGHNTLYWYLQNLGQGPELLIRYENEEAVDDSQLPKDRFSAERLKGVDSTLKIQPAELGDSAVYLCASSLGLADNNEQFFGPGTRLTVL.

Points on this clone: This sample also contains other DNA sequences that code for the same CDR3. The genes are TRBV28 and TRBJ1-1, with D hard to call. Trimming took 6 bases from V and 6 from J, leaving 8 bases between them. CDR3 size: 11 residues. Germline loops: CDR1 MDHEN, CDR2 SYDVKM. CDR3 residues: CASSLRAEAFF. Here the CDR3 DNA reads TGTGCCAGCAGCCTGCGCGCTGAAGCTTTCTTT.

The V gene is TRBV5-6, the J gene TRBJ2-5; no firm D call. The CDR3 has 14 residues. The V gene lost 0 bases and the J gene lost 2 bases, with 8 bases spanning the gap. Germline CDR1 SGHDT, CDR2 YYEEEE. CDR3 bases: TGTGCCAGCAGCTTGGGGCCTCAACAAGAGACCCAGTACTTC. This translates into CASSLGPQQETQYF.

J is TRBJ2-7 and V is TRBV27; 9 nucleotides line up with TRBD2. CDR3 length: 16 residues. Germline V CDR1 and CDR2: MNHEY, SMNVEV (reference sequence). Trimming cost V 0 bases and J 3 bases; bases outside gene matches: 6. The CDR3 here is CASSLSWTSAYYEQYF. CDR3 bases: TGTGCCAGCAGTTTATCGTGGACTAGCGCCTACTACGAGCAGTACTTC.

This chain joins TRBV5-4 and TRBJ1-2, with unresolved D. Germline V lookup: CDR1 SGHNT, CDR2 YYREEE (reference sequence). The CDR3 contains 13 residues. Trimming removed 1 base from V and 8 bases from J, with 12 bases in between. The CDR3 region is CASSLKGEDGYTF. CDR3 sequence (DNA): TGTGCCAGCAGCTTGAAGGGAGAGGACGGCTACACCTTC. Filled out from reference TRBV5-4 and TRBJ1-2, the complete variable domain reads ETGVTQSPTHLIKTRGQQVTLRCSSQSGHNTVSWYQQALGQGPQFIFQYYREEENGRGNFPPRFSGLQFPNYSSELNVNALELDDSALYLCASSLKGEDGYTFGSGTRLTVV.

The chain links TRBV28 to TRBJ1-5; D is unclear. V was trimmed by 3 bases and J by 0 bases, leaving 12 bases between them. The CDR3 has 16 amino acids. CDR1 is MDHEN and CDR2 is SYDVKM in the germline V gene. CDR3 sequence (DNA): TGTGCCAGCAGTTTTCTACGGGAAACTAGCAATCAGCCCCAGCATTTT. Its translation: CASSFLRETSNQPQHF.

The chain is built from TRBV14 and TRBJ1-3; tentative D call: TRBD1 (6 bases). Germline CDR1 and CDR2: SGHDN and FVKESK. V gave up 4 bases and J gave up 0 bases, with 7 bases separating them. CDR3 size: 14 residues. CDR3 in amino acids: CASSRGPSGNTIYF. The CDR3 DNA is TGTGCCAGCAGCCGGGGGCCCTCTGGAAACACCATATATTTT.